This TCR beta chain comes out of a study of CD8 T cells in ankylosing spondylitis. Germline loops: CDR1 SGHRS, CDR2 YFSETQ. Trimming stripped 4 bases from V and 3 bases from J, with 15 bases between. The CDR3 contains 15 residues. This clonotype has a count of ten or more. Its specificity is unknown. Quantitative 5'-RACE was performed with molecular barcodes, and it yielded the TCR beta libraries. TCRdb passed the 5' RACE reads through MiXCR, listing each CDR3 protein once. Of 150,000 to 200,000 distinct CDR3 sequences listed, roughly 18% were seen once; the top ten hold around 4%. Points from the study as a whole: The authors found the disease-linked clones to be CD8+ and relatively rare in peripheral blood. Some motif variants had been reported before (in reactive arthritis synovial fluid and blood). From matched ankylosing spondylitis synovial fluid, disease-linked clones were reportedly recovered at significantly enriched levels.

Sequenced sample: blood, either unsorted or a sorted T cell fraction (not recorded which). The source of this sequence is a male donor under 30 with ankylosing spondylitis or in good health (not recorded which). The gene calls are TRBV5-1 and TRBJ2-3; D possibly uses TRBD1 or TRBD2 (5 bases each). The CDR3 region is CASSGDLQTTDTQYF. CDR3 DNA sequence: TGCGCCAGCAGCGGGGACCTCCAAACGACAGATACGCAGTATTTT.